The 3 T cell receptor beta chains in this list originate from one sample, sequenced in a study of metastatic and nonmetastatic thyroid tumors. Until they underwent thyroid surgery, no patient had received any treatment. TCRdb reanalyzed the PCR reads via MiXCR. This sample has some 10,000 clones, with approximately 30% found just once. Sequencing was carried out using tumor tissue. The source of these receptors is a male donor with papillary thyroid cancer or a benign thyroid nodule (not recorded which). Some clones in this sample may be carry-over from other donors' samples.

The table lists this clone with a few counts. The CDR3 reads CASSWRGIKVYNEQFF. The CDR3 DNA sequence: TGCGCCAGCAGCTGGCGGGGGATTAAAGTTTACAATGAGCAGTTCTTC. The rearrangement links TRBV5-1 to TRBJ2-1; 7 bases align to TRBD2. J gave up 4 bases and V 3 bases, and 10 bases lay outside the gene matches. Germline loops: CDR1 SGHRS, CDR2 YFSETQ. The CDR3 is 16 residues long.

By sample share, this clone is medium-sized. The rearrangement links TRBV20-1 to TRBJ2-4; D remains unclear. CDR3 length equals 13 residues. Deletions cut 0 bases from V and 6 bases from J, with 9 bases between. CDR1 and CDR2 from the germline V gene are DFQATT and SNEGSKA (reference sequence). This CDR3 reads CSARDSRLNIQYF. The CDR3 DNA follows: TGCAGTGCTAGAGATAGTCGGCTAAACATTCAGTACTTC.

This clone was counted many times. The V gene is TRBV25-1, the J gene TRBJ2-3; D is unresolved. V dropped 1 base and J dropped 5 bases, with 13 bases sitting between them. Per germline, CDR1 MGHDK and CDR2 SYGVNS. The CDR3 loop spans 15 amino acids. The CDR3: CASSESFFGGDTQYF. CDR3 in DNA: TGTGCCAGCAGTGAATCCTTTTTTGGTGGAGATACGCAGTATTTT.